The TCR beta chain under discussion was sequenced for a study of HIV-infected patients and healthy controls. TCRdb re-derived calls from the 5' RACE reads in MiXCR, one entry per CDR3 protein. The sample records about 67,000 distinct CDR3 sequences, about a sixth being singletons. This CDR3 is 13 amino acids long. The V and J ends lost 8 bases and 2 bases respectively, with 10 bases between them. Germline lookup yields CDR1 SNHLY and CDR2 FYNNEI. The sequence was obtained from a human donor in good health. The rearrangement uses TRBV2 and TRBJ1-5; weak D call: TRBD1 (5 bases). The sample taken for sequencing was CD4+ T cells from blood. The chain's CDR3 is CASQDTGNQPQHF. The CDR3 nucleotides are TGTGCCAGCCAGGACACAGGCAATCAGCCCCAGCATTTT. Using reference TRBV2 and TRBJ1-5 for the parts outside the CDR3, the full variable domain is EPEVTQTPSHQVTQMGQEVILRCVPISNHLYFYWYRQILGQKVEFLVSFYNNEISEKSEIFDDQFSVERPDGSNFTLKIRSTKLEDSAMYFCASQDTGNQPQHFGDGTRLSIL.